The next 10 T cell receptor beta chains were all read from a single sample in a study of T cells in women clearing cervical HPV infection. Measured with immunoSEQ multiplex PCR; TCRdb has only the in-frame clones, and not every one. The sample table sets out about 30,000 clones. Sequences were obtained from blood buffy coat. These TCRs come from a woman aged 18 to 75 with a cervical HPV16 infection that either progressed to CIN3+ or cleared (not recorded which).

Notes on this clone: The CDR3 end is not reached by the read, which stops 3 residues before it; the germline J gene fills it in. This sequence joins TRBV20-1 and TRBJ2-7, with D maybe TRBD1 (7 bases). CDR3 length: 13 amino acids. Germline values: CDR1 DFQATT, CDR2 SNEGSKA (reference sequence). Trimming took off 6 bases at V and 3 bases at J, with 15 bases between the two ends. The part of the CDR3 DNA that was read is TGCAGTGCCCAACGGAGGGACAGCTACGAG. It specifies CSAQRRDSYE. The whole CDR3 protein reads CSAQRRDSYEQYF.

Concerning this clone itself: Read sequence stops 3 residues before the CDR3 end, and the germline J gene provides the missing end. This rearrangement joins TRBV2 to TRBJ2-7; 8 bases are a match to TRBD2. Germline V gene sequence: CDR1 SNHLY, CDR2 FYNNEI. The CDR3 runs 13 residues. V shed 7 bases and J 0 bases; nucleotides not matched to a gene: 2. Here the CDR3 reads CASTGLDSYEQYF. The sequenced CDR3 bases are TGTGCCAGCACGGGACTAGACTCCTACGAG.

A word on this clone: The read falls 3 residues short of the CDR3 end, and the missing part is taken from the germline J gene. This sequence joins TRBV29-1 and TRBJ2-5; D perhaps matches TRBD1 (6 bases). This CDR3 region has 12 residues. Germline V CDR1 and CDR2: SQVTM, ANQGSEA. Trimming took 7 bases from V and 4 from J, leaving 13 bases between them. The sequenced part of the CDR3 DNA is TGCAGCGCGGGACACCAAGTAGAGACC. Translated: CSAGHQVET. The CDR3 in its entirety is CSAGHQVETQYF.

The sequenced part of the CDR3 DNA is TGCGCCAGCAGCTTGGGTCCAGGGGGAGCGAAGGCTGAA. Protein product: CASSLGPGGAKAE. The whole CDR3 sequence is CASSLGPGGAKAEAFF. The rearrangement joins TRBV5-1 to TRBJ1-1; 7 bases are a match to TRBD1. The read terminates 3 residues ahead of where the CDR3 ends, so the germline J gene completes it. J gave up 6 bases and V 0 bases, and 11 bases lay outside the gene matches. The V gene's germline CDR1 is SGHRS and CDR2 YFSETQ. The CDR3 totals 16 residues.

With respect to this clone: Coverage ceases 3 residues before the CDR3 finishes, and the germline J gene fills in the end. The chain recombines TRBV5-1 with TRBJ2-1; D is unclear. The V gene's germline CDR1 is SGHRS and CDR2 YFSETQ. The CDR3 extends over 14 amino acids. The V end was cut by 0 bases, the J end by 5 bases, with 9 bases between. CDR3 bases read: TGCGCCAGCAGCTTGGGGGCCAGAGACAATGAG. Its protein product is CASSLGARDNE. The whole CDR3 reads CASSLGARDNEQFF. The variable domain in full, completed from reference TRBV5-1 and TRBJ2-1, reads KAGVTQTPRYLIKTRGQQVTLSCSPISGHRSVSWYQQTPGQGLQFLFEYFSETQRNKGNFPGRFSGRQFSNSRSEMNVSTLELGDSALYLCASSLGARDNEQFFGPGTRLTVL.

Notes on this clone: The observed sequence ends 3 residues before the CDR3 terminus, with the missing tail filled in from the germline J gene. The chain uses TRBV29-1 and TRBJ1-2, with D perhaps TRBD1 (5 bases). The CDR3 is made up of 11 amino acids. V was cut by 3 bases and J by 5 bases, with 7 bases left in between. Germline V gives CDR1 SQVTM, CDR2 ANQGSEA. The CDR3 loop reads CSVDGGYGYTF. CDR3 bases read: TGCAGCGTTGACGGGGGTTATGGC.

In regard to this clone: The CDR3 is cut off 3 residues early in the read; its end comes from the germline J gene. V usage is TRBV19 and J usage is TRBJ2-5; 7 bases align to TRBD1. This CDR3 is 16 amino acids long. V lost 4 bases and J lost 1; bases outside the gene matches: 9. Per the germline V gene, CDR1 is LNHDA and CDR2 is SQIVND (reference sequence). The DNA read from the CDR3 is TGTGCCAGTAGTAAAACAGGGGTAGGGGGCCAAGAGACC. It is translated as CASSKTGVGGQET. The whole CDR3 region reads CASSKTGVGGQETQYF.

Incomplete CDR3 DNA: TGTGCCAGCAGCTTGGGAGGGGCCGCCGCCGGGGAG. Its protein is CASSLGGAAAGE. The full CDR3 sequence reads CASSLGGAAAGELFF. This chain connects TRBV5-6 to TRBJ2-2; D tentatively reads TRBD1 or TRBD2 (5 bases each). The CDR3 goes on 3 residues after the read ends, and that part is filled in from the germline J gene. In germline, CDR1 is SGHDT, CDR2 YYEEEE. The CDR3 runs to 15 residues. V lost 0 bases to trimming and J lost 6 bases, with 12 bases between them.

In the case of this clone: The read gets to within 3 residues of the CDR3 end, and the germline J gene fills in the rest. This chain uses TRBV6-1 with TRBJ1-3, with D perhaps TRBD1 (5 bases). V shed 4 bases and J shed 1 base, with 14 bases lying between them. Germline CDR1 is MNHNS and CDR2 is SASEGT. The CDR3 runs 16 residues. The CDR3 spells CASSVFAGSSGNTIYF. The CDR3 bases that were read are TGTGCCAGCAGTGTGTTCGCAGGGAGTTCTGGAAACACC.

CDR3 protein: CSAEQGDQPQHF. The sequenced CDR3 bases are TGCAGTGCCGAACAGGGGGACCAGCCC. V is TRBV20-1 and J is TRBJ1-5; TRBD1 aligns across 8 bases. The DNA ends 3 residues before the CDR3 does, and the rest of the CDR3 is filled in from the germline J gene. V lost 6 bases, J lost 7 bases, and 5 bases stayed unmatched. This CDR3 contains 12 residues. The germline V gene encodes CDR1 DFQATT and CDR2 SNEGSKA (reference sequence).